This T cell receptor (beta chain) came from a study of regulatory T cells in long-lasting Graves disease. Time point given: newly diagnosed GD, antithyroid drugs for less than 3 months. The TCR library was made from RNA extracted from PBMCs. With 5 bases removed from V and 3 bases from J, the gap between germline ends came to 14 bases. The CDR3 is 15 amino acids. Germline CDR1 and CDR2: MNHNS and SASEGT. Construction of TCR beta libraries relied on iRepertoire HTBI primers and on Arm-PCR targeting CDR3 regions. TCRdb re-called the multiplex PCR reads through MiXCR, storing one row per CDR3 protein. This sample has hundreds of thousands of distinct CDR3 sequences, with around 17% found just once. This sample also appeared in a second study, on T cells in Graves' hyperthyroidism and ophthalmopathy.

V and J are TRBV6-1 and TRBJ1-5; possible D gene TRBD1, 6 bases. The sequences come from peripheral blood mononuclear cells (PBMCs), collected at new diagnosis, from a patient treated with antithyroid drugs. The TCR comes from a woman between 25 and 40 years old with Graves disease. DNA for the CDR3: TGTGCCAGCAGTCCCGACAGGCTTAACAATCAGCCCCAGCATTTT. Translation: CASSPDRLNNQPQHF.